Shown below are 28 T cell receptor beta chains from a single sample sequenced in a study of human T cells and chemical hapten exposure (dated by TCRdb to about 2021). The time point label, as the study defines it: patch test 1, 2 weeks after DPC sensitization. Reading the label with the study, this specimen's treatment or condition is: therapeutic diphenylcyclopropenone sensitization with weekly scalp DPC. Unfractionated whole blood was collected in Tempus Blood RNA tubes, and total RNA was extracted from that blood. The receptor library was made with RACE. The sample was run on a NextSeq 500. TCRdb reworked the public reads: Q25 trimming with fastp, MiXCR clone assembly, productive beta chains retained. Each entry is one CDR3 protein sequence, shown with its most common DNA and genes. Across this sample there are about 37,000 distinct CDR3 sequences, with over 5.5% seen only once. Roughly a tenth of the sample rests with the top ten.

The sample consisted of whole blood, taken in connection with sensitization to the hapten diphenylcyclopropenone (DPC). These TCRs come from a woman aged 25 to 39 with alopecia areata. Some clones in this sample may be carry-over from other donors' samples.

This clonotype has at least ten counts. The rearrangement joins TRBV20-1 to TRBJ2-3, with D uncertain. The CDR3 contains 14 residues. Trimming removed 6 bases from V and 0 bases from J, with 13 bases in between. CDR1 and CDR2 from the germline V gene are DFQATT and SNEGSKA (reference sequence). The CDR3 loop reads CSAEGRYSTDTQYF. CDR3 in DNA: TGCAGTGCGGAAGGACGGTATAGCACAGATACGCAGTATTTT.

This clonotype was counted between two and nine times. J is TRBJ2-3 and V is TRBV12-3 or TRBV12-4; D perhaps matches TRBD2 (5 bases). Trimming removed 6 bases from V and 2 bases from J, with 9 bases in between. This CDR3 has 13 amino acids. This CDR3 is CASRIGNTDTQYF. The CDR3 region has the DNA TGTGCCAGCAGGATCGGGAACACAGATACGCAGTATTTT.

This clonotype was picked up a small number of times. The chain couples TRBV20-1 to TRBJ2-1; 9 bases map to TRBD1. There are 14 residues in the CDR3. The germline V gene encodes CDR1 DFQATT and CDR2 SNEGSKA (reference sequence). V shed 6 bases, J shed 4 bases, and the junction held 7 bases outside the gene matches. CDR3 amino acids: CSALTGQGYNEQFF. The CDR3 coding sequence is TGCAGTGCCCTTACGGGACAGGGTTACAATGAGCAGTTCTTC.

Many counts were recorded for this clonotype. The J gene is TRBJ2-3, the V gene TRBV20-1; D gene ambiguous. The V and J ends lost 2 bases and 2 bases respectively, with 8 bases between them. Per the germline V gene, CDR1 is DFQATT and CDR2 is SNEGSKA (reference sequence). CDR3 length: 13 residues. DNA for the CDR3: TGCAGTGCTAGATCCCCCACCACAGATACGCAGTATTTT. Its protein is CSARSPTTDTQYF.

This clonotype was seen ten or more times. This chain connects TRBV7-2 to TRBJ2-1; D not resolved. V lost 5 bases to trimming and J lost 7 bases, with 6 bases between them. This CDR3 has 11 amino acids. Germline CDR1 reads SGHTA; CDR2 reads FQGNSA. The CDR3 loop reads CASSLLNEQFF. Here the CDR3 DNA reads TGTGCCAGCAGCCTGTTGAATGAGCAGTTCTTC.

This clonotype was seen ten or more times. The genes are TRBV7-9 and TRBJ1-6; no clear D. The CDR3 has 15 residues. V lost 2 bases to trimming and J lost 6 bases, with 11 bases between them. In germline, CDR1 is SEHNR, CDR2 FQNEAQ (reference sequence). The CDR3 region has the DNA TGTGCCAGCAGCTTAAGCCGCGACTCTAATTCACCCCTCCACTTT. Its translation: CASSLSRDSNSPLHF. The full variable domain, rest sourced from reference TRBV7-9 and TRBJ1-6, is DTGVSQNPRHKITKRGQNVTFRCDPISEHNRLYWYRQTLGQGPEFLTYFQNEAQLEKSRLLSDRFSAERPKGSFSTLEIQRTEQGDSAMYLCASSLSRDSNSPLHFGNGTRLTVT.

The V gene is TRBV13, the J gene TRBJ2-7, with D hard to call. Germline-derived CDR1 and CDR2 are PRHDT and FYEKMQ (reference sequence). V was pared by 2 bases and J by 2 bases, with 19 bases between. The CDR3 sequence is 17 residues long. CDR3 in amino acids: CASSLLPRPGRPYEQYF. The CDR3 coding sequence is TGTGCCAGCAGCTTATTACCCCGACCGGGCAGGCCCTACGAGCAGTACTTC.

This clonotype was counted many times. CDR3 in DNA: TGTGCCAGCAGAACGACAGGGGGCACAGATACGCAGTATTTT. Its translation is CASRTTGGTDTQYF. V and J are TRBV6-2 or TRBV6-3 and TRBJ2-3; 8 bases fit TRBD1. The ends lost 6 bases at V and 1 base at J; junction bases unmatched: 3. The CDR3 length is 14 residues. Germline CDR1 and CDR2: MNHEY and SVGEGT.

The table lists this clonotype with many counts. The chain recombines TRBV28 with TRBJ2-7, with 9 nucleotides matching TRBD1. Unmatched junction bases numbered 5, after V lost 3 bases and J lost 2 bases. Germline-derived CDR1 and CDR2 are MDHEN and SYDVKM. CDR3 length: 15 residues. CDR3: CASSFSGQGTYEQYF. The CDR3 DNA follows: TGTGCCAGCAGTTTCTCGGGACAGGGCACCTACGAGCAGTACTTC.

This clonotype has a count of ten or more. V and J are TRBV6-2 or TRBV6-3 and TRBJ2-7; D not certain. V was pared by 5 bases and J by 6 bases, with 14 bases between. There are 13 residues in the CDR3. Germline CDR1 reads MNHEY; CDR2 reads SVGEGT. The CDR3 protein is CASSQHYTGEQYF. The CDR3, as DNA: TGTGCCAGCAGTCAGCACTACACGGGCGAGCAGTACTTC.

This clonotype was seen ten or more times. The CDR3 bases are TGTGCCAGCAGCGTAATGCCAGGTCTGAACACCGGGGAGCTGTTTTTT. Encoded protein: CASSVMPGLNTGELFF. The V gene is TRBV9, the J gene TRBJ2-2; D is unclear. CDR3 length: 16 residues. Germline CDR1 is SGDLS and CDR2 is YYNGEE. V dropped 1 base and J dropped 1 base, with 11 bases sitting between them.

This clonotype has just a few counts. The chain carries TRBV25-1 and TRBJ1-6; 8 bases are shared with TRBD1. Unmatched junction bases numbered 14, after V lost 10 bases and J lost 6 bases. Germline loops: CDR1 MGHDK, CDR2 SYGVNS. CDR3 length equals 16 residues. Written as DNA, the CDR3 is TGTGCCACCGCCTCAGGACAGGGAATATCTAATTCACCCCTCCACTTT. Amino acids: CATASGQGISNSPLHF. The entire variable domain, with the rest obtained from reference TRBV25-1 and TRBJ1-6, is as follows: EADIYQTPRYLVIGTGKKITLECSQTMGHDKMYWYQQDPGMELHLIHYSYGVNSTEKGDLSSESTVSRIRTEHFPLTLESARPSHTSQYLCATASGQGISNSPLHFGNGTRLTVT.

This clonotype showed up just a few times. The gene calls are TRBV28 and TRBJ1-4; tentative D call: TRBD1 (5 bases). Trimming removed 2 bases at V and 3 bases at J, with 10 bases between. Germline V gene data show CDR1 as MDHEN and CDR2 as SYDVKM. The CDR3 consists of 15 residues. The CDR3 DNA reads TGTGCCAGCAGTTTACTTACAGGCCCTAATGAAAAACTGTTTTTT. Translating it yields CASSLLTGPNEKLFF.

In nucleotides, the CDR3 is TGTGCCAGCCTGTCGGGGATCACAGATACGCAGTATTTT. It codes for CASLSGITDTQYF. The J gene is TRBJ2-3, the V gene TRBV6-2 or TRBV6-3, with a possible D match to TRBD2 (5 bases). CDR1 and CDR2 (germline): MNHEY, SVGEGT. This CDR3 spans 13 amino acids. With 8 bases removed from V and 2 bases from J, the gap between germline ends came to 11 bases.

This clonotype was seen just once. CDR3 nucleotide sequence: TGTGCCAGCAGCCGTTTAGACGGCATCAACTACGAGCAGTACTTC. Amino acids: CASSRLDGINYEQYF. The rearrangement uses TRBV5-4 and TRBJ2-7; D gene ambiguous. Trimming removed 4 bases from V and 3 bases from J, with 17 bases in between. CDR3 length: 15 residues. The V gene's germline CDR1 is SGHNT and CDR2 YYREEE (reference sequence).

This clonotype was picked up a small number of times. V usage is TRBV2 and J usage is TRBJ2-1; TRBD1 aligns across 7 bases. V shed 5 bases and J 7 bases; nucleotides not matched to a gene: 5. This CDR3 region has 13 residues. Germline CDR1 and CDR2: SNHLY and FYNNEI. The CDR3 nucleotides read TGTGCCAGCAGTAACCAGGGGGTAAATGAGCAGTTCTTC. Translating it yields CASSNQGVNEQFF.

In its sample, this clonotype was seen many times. The chain joins TRBV7-9 to TRBJ2-7; 9 nucleotides match TRBD2. V shed 3 bases and J 0 bases; nucleotides not matched to a gene: 6. The V gene's germline CDR1 is SEHNR and CDR2 FQNEAQ (reference sequence). The CDR3 runs 16 residues. This chain's CDR3 is CASSFPSGDPSYEQYF. The CDR3 DNA sequence: TGTGCCAGCAGCTTCCCTAGCGGGGACCCCTCCTACGAGCAGTACTTC.

V gene TRBV28 combines with J gene TRBJ1-2; D is perhaps TRBD1 (5 bases). In germline, CDR1 is MDHEN, CDR2 SYDVKM. CDR3 length: 12 amino acids. V was pared by 8 bases and J by 2 bases, with 9 bases between. In DNA, the CDR3 is TGTGCCAGCCTGACAGAGAACTATGGCTACACCTTC. It is translated as CASLTENYGYTF.

Ten or more counts support this clonotype. The rearrangement uses TRBV27 and TRBJ2-2, with a tentative D call TRBD1 (5 bases). The V gene lost 4 bases and the J gene lost 4 bases, with 7 bases spanning the gap. The CDR3 consists of 13 residues. The V gene's germline CDR1 is MNHEY and CDR2 SMNVEV (reference sequence). For the CDR3, the DNA is TGTGCCAGCAGTTGGGGCAGCACCGGGGAGCTGTTTTTT. The encoded protein is CASSWGSTGELFF.

V is TRBV20-1 and J is TRBJ1-1; D perhaps matches TRBD1 (6 bases). With 0 bases removed from V and 7 bases from J, the gap between germline ends came to 6 bases. The CDR3 totals 11 residues. CDR1 is DFQATT, CDR2 SNEGSKA, per germline (reference sequence). CDR3 coding DNA: TGCAGTGCTAGAGAGACAGGTGAAGCTTTCTTT. Translation gives CSARETGEAFF.

In its sample, this clonotype was seen a few times. This rearrangement joins TRBV2 to TRBJ1-6; 10 bases line up with TRBD1. Germline lookup yields CDR1 SNHLY and CDR2 FYNNEI. The CDR3 has 15 amino acids. After removal of 3 bases from V and 7 bases from J, the junction contained 3 bases not matched to a gene. For the CDR3, the DNA is TGTGCCAGCAGTGATCTGGGACAGGGGAATTCACCCCTCCACTTT. It yields the protein CASSDLGQGNSPLHF.

This clonotype has only a few counts. V gene TRBV28 combines with J gene TRBJ1-2; D is perhaps TRBD1 (5 bases). V shed 2 bases and J shed 2 bases, with 12 bases lying between them. The CDR3 covers 15 residues. The germline V gene encodes CDR1 MDHEN and CDR2 SYDVKM. CDR3 loop: CASSLMEAGNYGYTF. In DNA, the CDR3 is TGTGCCAGCAGTTTAATGGAGGCAGGGAACTATGGCTACACCTTC.

The chain combines TRBV4-1 with TRBJ2-7; weak D call: TRBD1 (6 bases). The CDR3 runs 13 residues. CDR1 and CDR2 from the germline V gene are MGHRA and YSYEKL. V shed 9 bases and J shed 2 bases, with 14 bases lying between them. The CDR3 is CARTGWKAYEQYF. Written as DNA, the CDR3 is TGCGCCAGGACAGGTTGGAAAGCCTACGAGCAGTACTTC.

The table lists this clonotype with many counts. V is TRBV28 and J is TRBJ1-4, with 10 positions matching TRBD1. V gave up 3 bases and J gave up 8 bases; unmatched junction bases: 9. CDR3 size: 16 residues. Germline CDR1 and CDR2: MDHEN and SYDVKM. This chain's CDR3 is CASSFQTGGAEEKLFF. CDR3 in DNA: TGTGCCAGCAGTTTCCAGACAGGGGGCGCGGAAGAAAAACTGTTTTTT.

CDR3 bases: TGTGCCAGCAGCCCTCCATATTCGGAGGAGCAGTTCTTC. Residues: CASSPPYSEEQFF. The J gene is TRBJ2-1, the V gene TRBV12-3 or TRBV12-4, with unresolved D. There are 13 residues in the CDR3. Trimming took off 6 bases at V and 10 bases at J, with 16 bases between the two ends.

The chain joins TRBV7-2 to TRBJ2-3; possible D gene TRBD2, 5 bases. The CDR3 is 16 residues long. Germline V gene lookup returns CDR1 SGHTA and CDR2 FQGNSA. V dropped 3 bases and J dropped 4 bases, with 17 bases sitting between them. For the CDR3, the DNA is TGTGCCAGCAGCTTTAGACTAATTCCAACTTCAGATACGCAGTATTTT. It is translated as CASSFRLIPTSDTQYF.

This clonotype was seen ten or more times. V usage is TRBV4-3 and J usage is TRBJ2-5; 8 bases are a match to TRBD2. This CDR3 spans 17 amino acids. Trimming took 0 bases from V and 4 from J; bases not matched to a gene: 10. The germline gives CDR1 LGHNA, CDR2 YSLEER. The CDR3 loop reads CASSQEVSSGGRETQYF. CDR3 nucleotide sequence: TGCGCCAGCAGCCAAGAAGTATCCAGCGGGGGACGAGAGACCCAGTACTTC.

The chain uses TRBV7-3 and TRBJ2-3; D perhaps matches TRBD1 (5 bases). CDR3 length: 14 residues. CDR1 and CDR2 from the germline V gene are SGHTA and FQGTGA. V was pared by 5 bases and J by 3 bases, with 12 bases between. The CDR3 nucleotides are TGTGCCAGCAGCCCCGAGACAGCTACAGATACGCAGTATTTT. Amino acid sequence: CASSPETATDTQYF.